Listed below are T cell receptor beta chains from one sample, sequenced in a study of T cell repertoires in aging, cancer and after chemotherapy. TCRdb re-called the multiplex PCR reads through MiXCR, storing one row per CDR3 protein. The table has more than 7,000 distinct CDR3 sequences, roughly 32% seen once; the top ten hold approximately 3%. The specimen sequenced was blood. Receptor source: a human donor in good health. Each CDR3 is given with its conserved first and last residue. D genes are given only for firm matches. Size values are once, few and many counts, or a class for expanded clones, and some rows have none.

v_call: TRBV10-1; clone_size: NA; j_call: TRBJ2-7; d_call: TRBD2; cdr3_nt: TGCGCCAGCAGTGAGTCTCTACAACGCGGACTAGCGGGTCCCTACGAGCAGTACTTC; cdr3_aa: CASSESLQRGLAGPYEQYF
v_call: TRBV6-4; clone_size: few; j_call: TRBJ2-1; d_call: NA; cdr3_nt: TGTGCCAGCAGCCGGGACGGCAGCTCCTACAATGAGCAGTTCTTC; cdr3_aa: CASSRDGSSYNEQFF
v_call: TRBV12-3/TRBV12-4; clone_size: NA; j_call: TRBJ1-2; d_call: NA; cdr3_nt: TGTGCCAGCAAAGGTTTGCCCTATGGCTACACCTTC; cdr3_aa: CASKGLPYGYTF
v_call: TRBV7-2; clone_size: few; j_call: TRBJ2-7; d_call: NA; cdr3_nt: TGTGCCAGCAGCTTTACGGGGGCCGGCGAGCAGTACTTC; cdr3_aa: CASSFTGAGEQYF
v_call: TRBV30; clone_size: few; j_call: TRBJ2-7; d_call: NA; cdr3_nt: TGTGCCTGGAGTCGGGTGGGCACCTACGAGCAGTACTTC; cdr3_aa: CAWSRVGTYEQYF
v_call: TRBV20-1; clone_size: medium-sized; j_call: TRBJ2-2; d_call: TRBD1; cdr3_nt: TGCAGTGCTAGAGATCTCACCCCCGACAGGGAGAACACCGGGGAGCTGTTTTTT; cdr3_aa: CSARDLTPDRENTGELFF
v_call: TRBV27; clone_size: few; j_call: TRBJ2-7; d_call: TRBD2; cdr3_nt: TGTGCCAGCAGTTTAACGGGAGGGCCGGTCGAGCAGTACTTC; cdr3_aa: CASSLTGGPVEQYF
v_call: TRBV19; clone_size: NA; j_call: TRBJ1-5; d_call: TRBD1; cdr3_nt: TGTGCCAGTAGTATTGAGGGGGCGGGCAATCAGCCCCAGCATTTT; cdr3_aa: CASSIEGAGNQPQHF
v_call: TRBV6-5; clone_size: NA; j_call: TRBJ2-1; d_call: NA; cdr3_nt: TGTGCCAGCAGGATAAGGCTAGACTCCTACAATGAGCAGTTCTTC; cdr3_aa: CASRIRLDSYNEQFF
v_call: TRBV6-4; clone_size: few; j_call: TRBJ2-2; d_call: TRBD1; cdr3_nt: TGTGCCAGCAGTTTGGACAGGGCGAACACCGGGGAGCTGTTTTTT; cdr3_aa: CASSLDRANTGELFF
v_call: TRBV6-2/TRBV6-3; clone_size: NA; j_call: TRBJ2-2; d_call: NA; cdr3_nt: TGTGCCAGCAGGCCGGGACTGAACACCGGGGAGCTGTTTTTT; cdr3_aa: CASRPGLNTGELFF
v_call: TRBV28; clone_size: medium-sized; j_call: TRBJ2-7; d_call: NA; cdr3_nt: TGTGCCAGCAGTTTGGGCGGATCACTCTCCTACGAGCAGTACTTC; cdr3_aa: CASSLGGSLSYEQYF
v_call: TRBV15; clone_size: NA; j_call: TRBJ2-5; d_call: TRBD1; cdr3_nt: TGTGCCACCAGCAGCCAACGGACAGGGGGAAAGACCCAGTACTTC; cdr3_aa: CATSSQRTGGKTQYF
v_call: TRBV11-2; clone_size: NA; j_call: TRBJ2-1; d_call: NA; cdr3_nt: TGTGCCAGCAGCTTAGAAGGGGGATGGGGGCCCTACAATGAGCAGTTCTTC; cdr3_aa: CASSLEGGWGPYNEQFF
v_call: TRBV11-3; clone_size: NA; j_call: TRBJ2-1; d_call: TRBD2; cdr3_nt: TGTGCCAGCAGCCCGGACGGGACTAGCTACAATGAGCAGTTCTTC; cdr3_aa: CASSPDGTSYNEQFF
v_call: TRBV28; clone_size: NA; j_call: TRBJ2-1; d_call: TRBD2; cdr3_nt: TGTGCCAGCAGTTTATGGGTGTATTCTCCCGGGACTAGCGGGAGCAGGGAGCAGTTCTTC; cdr3_aa: CASSLWVYSPGTSGSREQFF
v_call: TRBV20-1; clone_size: NA; j_call: TRBJ2-1; d_call: TRBD1; cdr3_nt: TGCAGTGCTAGGAAGACAGGGCTGGTCATAGGCGAGCAGTTCTTC; cdr3_aa: CSARKTGLVIGEQFF
v_call: TRBV19; clone_size: few; j_call: TRBJ2-1; d_call: NA; cdr3_nt: TGTGCCAGTTCGCCCCAGAGCACAGGGCACAATGAGCAGTTCTTC; cdr3_aa: CASSPQSTGHNEQFF
v_call: TRBV6-1; clone_size: few; j_call: TRBJ2-7; d_call: TRBD1; cdr3_nt: TGTGCCAGCAGCGAAAGGGACAGGGACGAGCAGTACTTC; cdr3_aa: CASSERDRDEQYF
v_call: TRBV20-1; clone_size: few; j_call: TRBJ2-3; d_call: TRBD2; cdr3_nt: TGCAGTGCTAGTGGGGGACTAGCGGGAGTCTGGGCAGATACGCAGTATTTT; cdr3_aa: CSASGGLAGVWADTQYF
v_call: TRBV7-9; clone_size: NA; j_call: TRBJ1-2; d_call: TRBD1; cdr3_nt: TGTGCCAGCAGCTCAGACAGGGGGACGGCCTATGGCTACACCTTC; cdr3_aa: CASSSDRGTAYGYTF
v_call: TRBV27; clone_size: few; j_call: TRBJ1-1; d_call: TRBD1; cdr3_nt: TGTGCCAGCAGGCCGGGCACAGGGGAATCTGAAGCTTTCTTT; cdr3_aa: CASRPGTGESEAFF
v_call: TRBV28; clone_size: NA; j_call: TRBJ2-3; d_call: TRBD1; cdr3_nt: TGTGCCAGCAGTTCGACAGGGGAATCCACAGATACGCAGTATTTT; cdr3_aa: CASSSTGESTDTQYF
v_call: TRBV27; clone_size: NA; j_call: TRBJ2-1; d_call: NA; cdr3_nt: TGTGCCAGCAGTTTACGGGGGACACCGGGGAATGAGCAGTTCTTC; cdr3_aa: CASSLRGTPGNEQFF
v_call: TRBV30; clone_size: NA; j_call: TRBJ2-7; d_call: TRBD2; cdr3_nt: TGTGCCCGGGGGGGACTAGCGGGAGTAAGGATGGACTTC; cdr3_aa: CARGGLAGVRMDF
v_call: TRBV18; clone_size: NA; j_call: TRBJ1-1; d_call: NA; cdr3_nt: TGTGCCAGCTCACCCAGTTTCCCGAACACTGAAGCTTTCTTT; cdr3_aa: CASSPSFPNTEAFF
v_call: TRBV6-6; clone_size: NA; j_call: TRBJ2-7; d_call: NA; cdr3_nt: TGTGCCAGCAGTTACGAAGAGTCCTCCTACGAGCAGTACTTC; cdr3_aa: CASSYEESSYEQYF
v_call: TRBV11-1; clone_size: NA; j_call: TRBJ2-6; d_call: NA; cdr3_nt: TGTGCCAGCAGCGCCGACGACATCTGGGCCAACGTCCTGACTTTC; cdr3_aa: CASSADDIWANVLTF
v_call: TRBV6-5; clone_size: NA; j_call: TRBJ2-3; d_call: NA; cdr3_nt: TGTGCCAGCAGTCTGCTTTCTAGCGTAGATACGCAGTATTTT; cdr3_aa: CASSLLSSVDTQYF
v_call: TRBV14; clone_size: NA; j_call: TRBJ2-7; d_call: NA; cdr3_nt: TGTGCCAGCAGCCAGACGGGGATCCACGAGCAGTACTTC; cdr3_aa: CASSQTGIHEQYF
v_call: TRBV7-9; clone_size: NA; j_call: TRBJ2-2; d_call: TRBD2; cdr3_nt: TGTGCCAGCAGCTTAGAAGGGGCGGGAGTCGTCAGGGAGCTGTTTTTT; cdr3_aa: CASSLEGAGVVRELFF
v_call: TRBV24-1; clone_size: NA; j_call: TRBJ2-1; d_call: NA; cdr3_nt: TGTGCCACCAGTGACCCGGGAGCACCCTACAATGAGCAGTTCTTC; cdr3_aa: CATSDPGAPYNEQFF
v_call: TRBV12-3/TRBV12-4; clone_size: NA; j_call: TRBJ1-2; d_call: NA; cdr3_nt: TGTGCCAGCAGTTTCCGCGGCGTCTATGGCTACACCTTC; cdr3_aa: CASSFRGVYGYTF
v_call: TRBV12-3/TRBV12-4; clone_size: medium-sized; j_call: TRBJ2-1; d_call: TRBD2; cdr3_nt: TGTGCCAGCAGGGGGACTAGCGGGACGCCAAACTCCTACAATGAGCAGTTCTTC; cdr3_aa: CASRGTSGTPNSYNEQFF
v_call: TRBV7-2; clone_size: NA; j_call: TRBJ2-3; d_call: NA; cdr3_nt: TGTGCCAGCAGCTTAGCAAGGGTTACGCAGTATTTT; cdr3_aa: CASSLARVTQYF
v_call: TRBV6-1; clone_size: NA; j_call: TRBJ1-5; d_call: TRBD1; cdr3_nt: TGTGCCATCAGTGGAGCAGGGGGGGCCGATCAGCCCCAGCATTTT; cdr3_aa: CAISGAGGADQPQHF
v_call: TRBV25-1; clone_size: NA; j_call: TRBJ1-3; d_call: NA; cdr3_nt: TGTGCCAGCACCTGGGGCGGCTCTGGAAACACCATATATTTT; cdr3_aa: CASTWGGSGNTIYF
v_call: TRBV19; clone_size: NA; j_call: TRBJ1-5; d_call: NA; cdr3_nt: TGTGCCAGCCATCCCGGGGGGGGGCTAATCAATCAGCCCCAGCATTTT; cdr3_aa: CASHPGGGLINQPQHF
v_call: TRBV11-2; clone_size: few; j_call: TRBJ1-5; d_call: TRBD1; cdr3_nt: TGTGCCAGCAGCCCTACAGGGGGAGTCAATCAGCCCCAGCATTTT; cdr3_aa: CASSPTGGVNQPQHF
v_call: TRBV12-3/TRBV12-4; clone_size: NA; j_call: TRBJ2-2; d_call: TRBD1; cdr3_nt: TGTGCCAGCAGTCTAGGGACAGTCGCCGGGGAGCTGTTTTTT; cdr3_aa: CASSLGTVAGELFF
v_call: TRBV20-1; clone_size: NA; j_call: TRBJ1-5; d_call: TRBD1; cdr3_nt: TGCAGTGCGCTACAGGGGATGGGAGGCAATCAGCCCCAGCATTTT; cdr3_aa: CSALQGMGGNQPQHF
v_call: TRBV20-1; clone_size: NA; j_call: TRBJ2-3; d_call: NA; cdr3_nt: TGCAGTGCCCCGGGATTGCGTGGCACAGATACGCAGTATTTT; cdr3_aa: CSAPGLRGTDTQYF